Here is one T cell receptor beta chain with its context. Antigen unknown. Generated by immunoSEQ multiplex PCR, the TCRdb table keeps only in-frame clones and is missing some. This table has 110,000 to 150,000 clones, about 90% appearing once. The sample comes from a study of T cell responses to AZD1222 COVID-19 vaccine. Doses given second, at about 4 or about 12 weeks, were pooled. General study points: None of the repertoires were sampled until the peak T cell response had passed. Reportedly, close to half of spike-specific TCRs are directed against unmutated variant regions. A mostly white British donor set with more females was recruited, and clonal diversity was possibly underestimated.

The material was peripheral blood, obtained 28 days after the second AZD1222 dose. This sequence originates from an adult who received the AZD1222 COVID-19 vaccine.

This CDR3 is CASSWAGSRYEQYF. In DNA, the CDR3 is TGTGCCAGCAGTTGGGCCGGGAGTAGGTACGAGCAGTACTTC. This rearrangement joins TRBV28 to TRBJ2-7; D perhaps matches TRBD2 (6 bases). Deletions cut 4 bases from V and 4 bases from J, with 14 bases between. Germline V gene sequence: CDR1 MDHEN, CDR2 SYDVKM. The CDR3 contains 14 residues.